This record looks at one T cell receptor beta chain sequence and its context. The target antigen is unknown. The germline V gene encodes CDR1 SGHTA and CDR2 FQGTGA. Trimming at V came to 5 bases and at J to 2 bases, leaving 10 bases not matched to a gene. The CDR3 runs to 17 residues. Locally advanced or metastatic urothelial carcinoma affected all patients. This sample stems from a study of PD-L1 blockade in urothelial cancer. Regarding the study as a whole: Tumor-associated blood clones were expanded more by durable-benefit patients at 3 weeks.

Data came from immunoSEQ multiplex PCR; TCRdb stores just in-frame clones and leaves some out. The sample holds about 84,000 clones, 90% to 95% seen once. The chain links TRBV7-3 to TRBJ2-2; 8 bases are a match to TRBD2. Sequencing was performed on PBMCs, taken around atezolizumab (anti-PD-L1) treatment. The clonotype comes from a man aged 60 to 75 with urothelial cancer. Written as DNA, the CDR3 is TGTGCCAGCAGCCAACGCGGTAGCGGGGTAAACACCGGGGAGCTGTTTTTT. It codes for CASSQRGSGVNTGELFF.